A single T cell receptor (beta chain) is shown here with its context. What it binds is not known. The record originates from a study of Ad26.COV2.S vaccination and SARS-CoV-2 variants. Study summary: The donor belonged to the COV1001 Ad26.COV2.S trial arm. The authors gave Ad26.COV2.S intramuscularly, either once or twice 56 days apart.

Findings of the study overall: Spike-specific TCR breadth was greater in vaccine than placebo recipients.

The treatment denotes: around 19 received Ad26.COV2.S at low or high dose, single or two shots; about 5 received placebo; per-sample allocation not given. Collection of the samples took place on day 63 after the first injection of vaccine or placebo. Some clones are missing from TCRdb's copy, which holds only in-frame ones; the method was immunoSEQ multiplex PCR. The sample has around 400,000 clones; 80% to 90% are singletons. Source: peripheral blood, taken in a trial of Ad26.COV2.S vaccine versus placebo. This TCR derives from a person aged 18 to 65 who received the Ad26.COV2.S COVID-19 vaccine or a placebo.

In nucleotides, the CDR3 is TGTGCCAGCTCACCAAATGAGGGAAACCATGGCTACACCTTC. Translating gives CASSPNEGNHGYTF. V gene TRBV18 combines with J gene TRBJ1-2; D unresolved. Deletions cut 2 bases from V and 6 bases from J, with 13 bases between. This CDR3 spans 14 amino acids. The germline CDR1 and CDR2 sequences are KGHSH and LQKENI.